This T cell receptor beta chain was sequenced for a study of response to subunit inactivated influenza vaccine. In its sample, this clonotype was seen many times. With V trimmed by 1 base and J by 2 bases, 3 bases remained unmatched. CDR1 is SGHVS, CDR2 FNYEAQ, per germline. The CDR3 has 17 residues. One entry per CDR3 protein results from TCRdb running MiXCR on the RT-PCR reads. The repertoire holds approximately 500,000 distinct CDR3 sequences, roughly 15% seen once, with around 10% in the top ten. The chain uses TRBV7-6 and TRBJ2-1; 12 bases match TRBD2. The TCR comes from a man aged 45-65 years who received an inactivated influenza vaccine. The specimen was PBMCs from blood, collected about 13 days after vaccination. The CDR3 sequence is CASSLEASGRAYNEQFF. CDR3 bases: TGTGCCAGCAGCTTAGAGGCTAGCGGGAGGGCCTACAATGAGCAGTTCTTC.